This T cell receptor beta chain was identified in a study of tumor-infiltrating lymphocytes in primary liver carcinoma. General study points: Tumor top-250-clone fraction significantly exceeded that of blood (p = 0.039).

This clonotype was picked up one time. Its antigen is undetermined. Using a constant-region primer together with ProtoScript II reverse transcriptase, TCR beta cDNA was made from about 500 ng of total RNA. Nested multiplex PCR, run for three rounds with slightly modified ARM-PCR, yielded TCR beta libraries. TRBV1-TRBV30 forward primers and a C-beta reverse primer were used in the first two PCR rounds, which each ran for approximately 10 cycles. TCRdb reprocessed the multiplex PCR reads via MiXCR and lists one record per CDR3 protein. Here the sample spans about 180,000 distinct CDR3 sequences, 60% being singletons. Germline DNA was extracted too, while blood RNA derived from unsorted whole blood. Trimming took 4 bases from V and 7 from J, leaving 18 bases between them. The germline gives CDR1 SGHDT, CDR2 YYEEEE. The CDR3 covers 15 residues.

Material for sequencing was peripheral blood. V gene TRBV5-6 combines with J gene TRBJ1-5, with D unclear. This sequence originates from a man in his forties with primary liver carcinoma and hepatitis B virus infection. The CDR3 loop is CASSPWRRVNQPQHF. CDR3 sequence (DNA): TGTGCCAGCAGCCCCTGGCGAAGGGTAAACCAGCCCCAGCATTTT.